Below are 5 T cell receptor beta chains sequenced from a single sample in a study of blood T cell repertoires in COVID-19. TCRdb's table, derived via immunoSEQ multiplex PCR, lists solely in-frame clones and lacks some. The sample lists 250,000 to 350,000 clones; about nine tenths were seen once. The sequenced sample consisted of PBMCs or T cells enriched from blood (not recorded which). These receptors all come from a woman aged 18-29 years who had recovered from COVID-19.

The chain employs TRBV2 and TRBJ1-2; TRBD1 matches 11 bases. The CDR3 has 15 residues. The V segment lost 5 bases and the J segment 7 bases; nucleotides outside the gene matches: 9. Germline CDR1 SNHLY, CDR2 FYNNEI. CDR3 coding DNA: TGTGCCAGCAGTATAAGGACAGGGGGCTACAGTGGCTACACCTTC. Its protein is CASSIRTGGYSGYTF.

The chain carries TRBV6-5 and TRBJ2-7; 8 nucleotides agree with TRBD1. V gave up 6 bases and J gave up 2 bases; unmatched junction bases: 6. The CDR3 has 14 amino acids. Germline V lookup: CDR1 MNHEY, CDR2 SVGAGI. The CDR3 DNA is TGTGCCAGCAGAACGGACAGGGCACCCTACGAGCAGTACTTC. Residues: CASRTDRAPYEQYF.

V gene TRBV19 combines with J gene TRBJ1-2; a possible D gene is TRBD1 (5 bases). Germline assignment: CDR1 LNHDA and CDR2 SQIVND (reference sequence). Trimming took off 3 bases at V and 3 bases at J, with 11 bases between the two ends. The CDR3 totals 14 residues. CDR3 nucleotides: TGTGCCAGTAGTATGCCGGGGGAGGACTATGGCTACACCTTC. Residues: CASSMPGEDYGYTF.

This chain uses TRBV10-2 with TRBJ1-2; D is possibly TRBD1 (6 bases). V lost 3 bases and J lost 7, with 18 bases in between. The CDR3 contains 15 residues. Germline V gene data show CDR1 as WSHSY and CDR2 as SAAADI. The CDR3 spells CASSDGAGGAGGYTF. CDR3 nucleotides: TGCGCCAGCAGTGACGGGGCGGGGGGCGCCGGTGGCTACACCTTC.

V usage is TRBV29-1 and J usage is TRBJ2-7, with 14 bases identical to TRBD2. CDR3 length equals 16 residues. CDR1 and CDR2 (germline): SQVTM, ANQGSEA. Trimming took 1 base from V and 5 from J; bases not matched to a gene: 7. This CDR3 reads CSVEGPTSGRAHEQYF. Here the CDR3 DNA reads TGCAGCGTTGAAGGTCCGACTAGCGGGAGGGCCCACGAGCAGTACTTC.